This T cell receptor (beta chain) was found in a study of identical twins. Study-level results: Models predicted less out-of-frame TCR alpha sharing in monozygotic twins than was found. Clonotypes of the beta chain that were abundant in cord blood carried fewer insertions (memory repertoires showed none).

Unique molecular identifiers were present on the cDNA, and a universal primer site came from template switching. TCRdb called the 5' RACE reads again in MiXCR, with one record for every CDR3 protein. The sample records about 240,000 distinct CDR3 sequences, approximately 10% being singletons. Ten or more counts support this clonotype. Its antigen is as yet unknown. Germline-derived CDR1 and CDR2 are SQVTM and ANQGSEA. Trimming removed 2 bases from V and 2 bases from J, with 10 bases in between. The CDR3 has 13 amino acids. This sequence originates from a man aged 50 to 59 in good health. The sequencing sample was made of memory T cells sorted from blood. The rearrangement uses TRBV29-1 and TRBJ2-7; no clear D gene. CDR3 DNA sequence: TGCAGCGTTGAAAAGGAATCGACCTACGAGCAGTACTTC. Its protein product is CSVEKESTYEQYF.